A single sample gave rise to the 13 T cell receptor beta chains below, sequenced in a study of shared clonotypes between healthy human individuals. The repertoire was sequenced with immunoSEQ multiplex PCR; TCRdb's copy has only in-frame clones and lacks some. This sample has 500,000 or so clones, with approximately 94% found just once. The sample consisted of naive CD4+ T cells sorted from blood. The sample's subset: CD45RA+ positively selected. The receptors derive from a woman aged 25 to 45 in good health.

V usage is TRBV4-1 and J usage is TRBJ2-3; D perhaps matches TRBD2 (6 bases). Germline V gene lookup returns CDR1 MGHRA and CDR2 YSYEKL. The CDR3 runs to 15 residues. V lost 5 bases and J 3 bases, leaving 15 bases between the germline ends. CDR3 DNA sequence: TGCGCCAGCAGCTCACAACACCGGGAGACAGATACGCAGTATTTT. Its protein product is CASSSQHRETDTQYF.

This chain uses TRBV5-1 with TRBJ2-7, with 9 bases matching TRBD1. The CDR3 loop spans 15 amino acids. Germline lookup yields CDR1 SGHRS and CDR2 YFSETQ. Trimming took 4 bases from V and 5 from J; bases not matched to a gene: 10. CDR3 sequence reads: CASSPARTGDNEQYF. The CDR3 region has the DNA TGCGCCAGCAGCCCCGCCCGGACAGGGGATAACGAGCAGTACTTC.

The chain uses TRBV5-4 and TRBJ1-1, with 12 bases that match TRBD1. CDR3 length: 16 residues. Per the germline V gene, CDR1 is SGHNT and CDR2 is YYREEE (reference sequence). V shed 4 bases, J shed 5 bases, and the junction held 9 bases outside the gene matches. CDR3 amino acids: CASSRPGQGAGTEAFF. The CDR3 nucleotides are TGTGCCAGCAGCAGACCGGGACAGGGGGCTGGGACTGAAGCTTTCTTT. The whole variable domain, filled in from reference TRBV5-4 and TRBJ1-1, reads ETGVTQSPTHLIKTRGQQVTLRCSSQSGHNTVSWYQQALGQGPQFIFQYYREEENGRGNFPPRFSGLQFPNYSSELNVNALELDDSALYLCASSRPGQGAGTEAFFGQGTRLTVV.

The count of this clone is one. The rearrangement joins TRBV25-1 to TRBJ2-2; unclear D gene. The V end was cut by 8 bases, the J end by 7 bases, with 8 bases between. Germline loops: CDR1 MGHDK, CDR2 SYGVNS. The CDR3 loop spans 11 amino acids. Here the CDR3 reads CASQRLGELFF. The CDR3, as DNA: TGTGCCAGCCAAAGACTCGGGGAGCTGTTTTTT.

The chain links TRBV5-1 to TRBJ1-2; D remains unclear. V was trimmed by 0 bases and J by 0 bases, leaving 6 bases between them. CDR3 length equals 14 residues. Germline V gene sequence: CDR1 SGHRS, CDR2 YFSETQ. The CDR3 protein is CASSLEGANYGYTF. CDR3 in DNA: TGCGCCAGCAGCTTGGAGGGAGCTAACTATGGCTACACCTTC.

V gene TRBV28 combines with J gene TRBJ1-2, with TRBD1 matching 7 bases. V gave up 2 bases and J gave up 0 bases; unmatched junction bases: 3. The CDR3 runs 15 residues. Germline loops: CDR1 MDHEN, CDR2 SYDVKM. CDR3 nucleotide sequence: TGTGCCAGCAGTTTACAGACAGGGACTAACTATGGCTACACCTTC. Translating gives CASSLQTGTNYGYTF.

This chain connects TRBV6-1 to TRBJ2-7; TRBD2 matches 7 bases. V shed 4 bases, J shed 4 bases, and the junction held 7 bases outside the gene matches. The CDR3 length is 14 residues. Germline CDR1 and CDR2: MNHNS and SASEGT. This CDR3 is CASSGASGEYEQYF. The CDR3 DNA sequence: TGTGCCAGCAGTGGGGCTAGCGGAGAATACGAGCAGTACTTC.

This chain connects TRBV7-3 to TRBJ2-3; 9 nucleotides agree with TRBD2. V lost 5 bases to trimming and J lost 6 bases; unmatched junction nucleotides: 9. CDR1 is SGHTA and CDR2 is FQGTGA in the germline V gene. The length of the CDR3 is 15 residues. The CDR3 loop is CASSLLAGAADTQYF. For the CDR3, the DNA is TGTGCCAGCAGCCTCTTAGCGGGAGCGGCGGATACGCAGTATTTT.

This sequence joins TRBV13 and TRBJ1-1, with D unclear. Germline V gene lookup returns CDR1 PRHDT and CDR2 FYEKMQ (reference sequence). V shed 5 bases and J shed 4 bases, with 11 bases lying between them. This CDR3 contains 13 residues. CDR3 protein: CASSPLRVTEAFF. In DNA, the CDR3 is TGTGCCAGCAGCCCCCTACGGGTCACTGAAGCTTTCTTT. Full variable domain (missing parts from reference TRBV13 and TRBJ1-1): AAGVIQSPRHLIKEKRETATLKCYPIPRHDTVYWYQQGPGQDPQFLISFYEKMQSDKGSIPDRFSAQQFSDYHSELNMSSLELGDSALYFCASSPLRVTEAFFGQGTRLTVV.

This clone was counted a single time. The chain uses TRBV7-9 and TRBJ2-1; maybe TRBD1 (6 bases). The CDR3 spans 14 residues. Germline V CDR1 and CDR2: SEHNR, FQNEAQ (reference sequence). V dropped 1 base and J dropped 9 bases, with 13 bases sitting between them. The CDR3 here is CASSLETETGEQFF. The CDR3 DNA is TGTGCCAGCAGCTTAGAAACGGAGACAGGTGAGCAGTTCTTC.

This sequence joins TRBV5-1 and TRBJ1-1; D call uncertain. Trimming took off 4 bases at V and 1 base at J, with 8 bases between the two ends. Germline CDR1 and CDR2: SGHRS and YFSETQ. The CDR3 has 13 amino acids. CDR3 protein: CASSRRQNTEAFF. In DNA, the CDR3 is TGCGCCAGCAGCAGAAGACAGAACACTGAAGCTTTCTTT.

The chain joins TRBV11-2 to TRBJ2-3; maybe TRBD1 (6 bases). Looked up from germline, CDR1 is SGHAT and CDR2 is FQNNGV. The CDR3 spans 14 residues. V was pared by 2 bases and J by 6 bases, with 12 bases between. The DNA of the CDR3 is TGTGCCAGCAGCTTACGGACAGCTCTTGATACGCAGTATTTT. It encodes CASSLRTALDTQYF.

The rearrangement uses TRBV27 and TRBJ1-2, with D tentatively TRBD1 (5 bases). Germline values: CDR1 MNHEY, CDR2 SMNVEV (reference sequence). CDR3 length: 16 amino acids. The V end lost 5 bases, the J end lost 4 bases, and 20 bases lay between the germline ends. In DNA form, the CDR3 reads TGTGCCAGCAGTCCCTCTGGACTCGGGACGGGCTATGGCTACACCTTC. Its translation: CASSPSGLGTGYGYTF.